This T cell receptor (beta chain) was sequenced in a study of T cells after yellow fever vaccination (dated by TCRdb to between 2017 and 2020). Concerning the study at large: Libraries from fractions with low cell numbers were prepared with the SMART-Seq v4 Ultra Low Input RNA kit. The cohort comprised two healthy male donors, one aged 18 to 30 and one aged 30 to 40 years. Blood was collected at multiple timepoints before and after primary and secondary immunization, and bulk PBMC replicates and cell subsets were isolated. To track T-cell clones before and after primary and booster YFV17D yellow fever vaccination, bulk TCR alpha and beta repertoires were sequenced longitudinally.

Including cysteine and phenylalanine, the CDR3 has 14 amino acids. The CDR3 DNA has 42 bases and is translated from base 1. The V end gives up 1 base and the J end 8 bases, leaving 6 bases in the junction not matched to a gene. Via the germline V gene, CDR1 is KGHDR and CDR2 SFDVKD. The data were produced on an Illumina NovaSeq 6000. TCR cDNA was synthesized by 5'RACE template switching, through which a universal primer site and unique molecular identifiers were introduced. cDNA synthesis was primed from both the TCR alpha and TCR beta constant segments. Library amplification used two PCR steps, and the second PCR step added sample barcodes and sequencing adapters. Sequencing of libraries was done on Illumina HiSeq 2500 (2x100 bp) or NovaSeq (2x150 bp). Per the original workflow: MIGEC was used to demultiplex reads and collapse the reads into UMI consensus sequences, and MiXCR was used for V(D)J alignment. Clonotypes responding to the vaccine were identified with edgeR on replicate PBMC samples, with the criteria of FDR below 0.01 and a log2 fold change above 5 up to day 15. Each bulk clonotype received a CD4 or CD8 identity based on whether the sequenced CD4 or CD8 repertoire contained that clonotype at higher abundance. TCRdb applied fastp at Q25 and MiXCR to the public reads, then kept only in-frame beta chains. Rows are combined by CDR3 protein, so each entry shows the most common genes and DNA. Clone size and V and J calls follow TCRdb, not the original study. The sample table lists 340,000 or so distinct CDR3 sequences, approximately 12% of them with a count of one. Approximately 3.3% of the sample comes from the top ten.

Paper-wide results and their limitations: The secondary T-cell response was weaker than the primary response but faster, peaking on day 5 instead of day 15. A small fraction of clonotypes showed up in both the CD4 and CD8 compartments, probably as a result of convergent recombination. Computational filtering was needed because FACS-sorted repertoires could contain abundant contaminating clonotypes from the bulk population. Because the study included only two donors, the extent to which the findings can be generalized is limited. Most clones expanded after primary vaccination (96% of CD4 and 88% of CD8) were re-detected after the booster, suggesting that broad memory maintenance occurred.

Per the publication, the treatment or condition label means: live attenuated yellow fever vaccine strain. A standard Ficoll-Paque protocol was used to isolate PBMCs from peripheral blood. CD4 and CD8 T-cell fractions were isolated with Dynabeads CD4 and CD8 positive selection kits. TriZol was used to extract RNA from bulk PBMCs, from CD4 and CD8 fractions, and from dextramer-positive and dextramer-negative fractions. There are a few counts of this clonotype. It lacks a known antigen. Within one base of it there is no much larger clone, and no base qualities were kept. This sample comprised CD4+ T cells sorted from PBMCs, obtained 15 days after the yellow fever booster vaccination. The TCR originated in a man aged 18 to 29 who received the YFV17D yellow fever vaccine. In this chain, TRBV24-1 is recombined with TRBJ1-2; 7 junctional bases match TRBD1. The CDR3 reads CATSDFYRGYGYTF. The nucleotide sequence is given as TGTGCCACCAGTGATTTTTACAGGGGTTACGGCTACACCTTC.